The rows below give T cell receptor beta chains drawn from one sample of a study of T cells in Graves' hyperthyroidism and ophthalmopathy. TCRdb passed the multiplex PCR reads through MiXCR, listing each CDR3 protein once. The table includes 550,000 to 800,000 distinct CDR3 sequences, around 15% detected once. The specimen was blood. The receptor set was obtained from a man aged 18-30 years with Graves' hyperthyroidism. The CDR3 runs from the conserved cysteine through the conserved F or W. The D gene is left open where the match is weak. Clone size is stated in some rows and not others, as once, few, many or a class when expanded.

size: .
V: TRBV28
J: TRBJ2-5
D: TRBD1
DNA: TGTGCCAGCAGCTGGGACAGGTCAACCAGAGAGACCCAGTACTTC
CDR3: CASSWDRSTRETQYF

size: many
V: TRBV6-1
J: TRBJ2-3
D: .
DNA: TGTGCCAGCAGTTCCAAGACTCTCACAGATACGCAGTATTTT
CDR3: CASSSKTLTDTQYF

size: .
V: TRBV12-3/TRBV12-4
J: TRBJ2-2
D: .
DNA: TGTGCCAGCCAATACTCGAACACCGGGGAGCTGTTTTTT
CDR3: CASQYSNTGELFF

size: .
V: TRBV9
J: TRBJ2-5
D: .
DNA: TGTGCCAGCAGCGTAGGGGGGGCACAAGAGACCCAGTACTTC
CDR3: CASSVGGAQETQYF

size: many
V: TRBV2
J: TRBJ2-3
D: .
DNA: TGTGCCAGCAGCCTCGTGGAGGCGGATACGCAGTATTTT
CDR3: CASSLVEADTQYF

size: few
V: TRBV4-3
J: TRBJ2-7
D: .
DNA: TGCGCCAGCAGCCAAGAAAGGGGCCACGAGCAGTACTTC
CDR3: CASSQERGHEQYF

size: many
V: TRBV28
J: TRBJ2-7
D: TRBD2
DNA: TGTGCCAGCAGTTCGCAAAATAGCGGGAATCGCGAGCAGTACTTC
CDR3: CASSSQNSGNREQYF

size: many
V: TRBV20-1
J: TRBJ2-5
D: .
DNA: TGCAGTGCTTCCGGGACCGTCCAAGAGACCCAGTACTTC
CDR3: CSASGTVQETQYF

size: .
V: TRBV7-2
J: TRBJ2-5
D: .
DNA: TGTGCCAGCAGCTTAACTGACGCCGGGCAAGAGACCCAGTACTTC
CDR3: CASSLTDAGQETQYF

size: few
V: TRBV18
J: TRBJ2-7
D: TRBD1
DNA: TGTGCCAGCTCACCACTGCGTGGACAGGGTTCCTACGAGCAGTACTTC
CDR3: CASSPLRGQGSYEQYF

size: few
V: TRBV19
J: TRBJ2-4
D: .
DNA: TGTGCCAGTAGTCCGTTGGCAGGGGTGGCCAAAAACATTCAGTACTTC
CDR3: CASSPLAGVAKNIQYF

size: .
V: TRBV7-9
J: TRBJ2-7
D: .
DNA: TGTGCCAGCAGTCCGACGGATACCTACGAGCAGTACTTC
CDR3: CASSPTDTYEQYF

size: many
V: TRBV18
J: TRBJ1-1
D: .
DNA: TGTGCCAGCTCACCACCGTGGAACACTGAAGCTTTCTTT
CDR3: CASSPPWNTEAFF

size: many
V: TRBV11-2
J: TRBJ2-1
D: TRBD1
DNA: TGTGCCAGCAGGCGCCGGGGACAGGGTGCCTTGAATGAGCAGTTCTTC
CDR3: CASRRRGQGALNEQFF

size: few
V: TRBV11-1
J: TRBJ2-7
D: .
DNA: TGTGCCAGCAGCTCTTTTCAAGGATACGAGCAGTACTTC
CDR3: CASSSFQGYEQYF

size: few
V: TRBV12-5
J: TRBJ2-7
D: TRBD1
DNA: TGTGCTAGTTATAGGACAGGGGCCCAAGGGACCTACGAGCAGTACTTC
CDR3: CASYRTGAQGTYEQYF

size: few
V: TRBV10-2
J: TRBJ2-7
D: .
DNA: TGCGCCAGCCTCTCCTGGCGTAGCGGCGTCTACGAGCAGTACTTC
CDR3: CASLSWRSGVYEQYF

size: many
V: TRBV5-1
J: TRBJ2-3
D: .
DNA: TGCGCCAGCAGCCAGGGACTCTTCCCCGATACGCAGTATTTT
CDR3: CASSQGLFPDTQYF

size: .
V: TRBV28
J: TRBJ1-5
D: TRBD1
DNA: TGTGCCAGCAGTCAAAACAGGGGGATGAATCAGCCCCAGCATTTT
CDR3: CASSQNRGMNQPQHF

size: many
V: TRBV28
J: TRBJ2-7
D: TRBD1
DNA: TGTGCCAGCAACCGACAGGGTGATGGGTACGAGCAGTACTTC
CDR3: CASNRQGDGYEQYF

size: many
V: TRBV2
J: TRBJ1-2
D: .
DNA: TGTGCCAGCACCCTCAGCGGAGGCCAGATAGGCTATGGCTACACCTTC
CDR3: CASTLSGGQIGYGYTF

size: many
V: TRBV30
J: TRBJ2-7
D: .
DNA: TGTGCCTGGAGTCACGGAAGGGAGACCTACGAGCAGTACTTC
CDR3: CAWSHGRETYEQYF

size: many
V: TRBV20-1
J: TRBJ1-5
D: .
DNA: TGCAGTGCTAGAGGGGAAGGTGATCAGCCCCAGCATTTT
CDR3: CSARGEGDQPQHF

size: many
V: TRBV7-2
J: TRBJ2-7
D: .
DNA: TGTGCCAGCAGCCTGATGGGGGGTAGGGGATCCTACGAGCAGTACTTC
CDR3: CASSLMGGRGSYEQYF

size: .
V: TRBV20-1
J: TRBJ2-3
D: TRBD1
DNA: TGCAGTGCTAAGGGGGCAACAGATACGCAGTATTTT
CDR3: CSAKGATDTQYF

size: many
V: TRBV7-9
J: TRBJ2-3
D: TRBD2
DNA: TGTGCCAGCAGCCTGGGACTAGCGAGGCAGTATTTT
CDR3: CASSLGLARQYF

size: .
V: TRBV15
J: TRBJ1-6
D: .
DNA: TGTGCCACCAGCAGAGTAGAGGGGTATAATTCACCCCTCCACTTT
CDR3: CATSRVEGYNSPLHF

size: .
V: TRBV19
J: TRBJ1-4
D: .
DNA: TGTGCCAGGACGCGCGTGGTAACTAATGAAAAACTGTTTTTT
CDR3: CARTRVVTNEKLFF

size: many
V: TRBV30
J: TRBJ1-2
D: .
DNA: TGTGCCTGGAGCTTTGGCCTCGGGGATGGCTACACCTTC
CDR3: CAWSFGLGDGYTF

size: many
V: TRBV12-3/TRBV12-4
J: TRBJ1-2
D: TRBD1
DNA: TGTGCCAGCAGGTCCAGGGGGGGTGGCTACACCTTC
CDR3: CASRSRGGGYTF

size: many
V: TRBV18
J: TRBJ1-1
D: TRBD1
DNA: TGTGCCAGCTCACCGGGGGACAGCGAAGCTTTCTTT
CDR3: CASSPGDSEAFF

size: few
V: TRBV20-1
J: TRBJ2-1
D: .
DNA: TGCAGTGCGACGAGATACAATGAGCAGTTCTTC
CDR3: CSATRYNEQFF

size: many
V: TRBV28
J: TRBJ2-7
D: .
DNA: TGTGCCAGCAGGCACCGGGACTTCGCCTACGAGCAGTACTTC
CDR3: CASRHRDFAYEQYF

size: many
V: TRBV6-2/TRBV6-3
J: TRBJ1-5
D: .
DNA: TGTGCCAGCAGTTACGGGGGGGGCAGCAATCAGCCCCAGCATTTT
CDR3: CASSYGGGSNQPQHF

size: many
V: TRBV6-1
J: TRBJ2-7
D: .
DNA: TGTGCCAGCAGTGGCGGGTCCCTCTCCTACGAGCAGTACTTC
CDR3: CASSGGSLSYEQYF

size: .
V: TRBV20-1
J: TRBJ2-2
D: TRBD2
DNA: TGCAGTGCTAGAGGGTATCGTCCGGGAGGGCCCGGGGAGCTGTTTTTT
CDR3: CSARGYRPGGPGELFF

size: .
V: TRBV5-5
J: TRBJ1-2
D: .
DNA: TGTGGCAGCAGCCAACGGGACGGTCGTAACTATGGCTACACCTTC
CDR3: CGSSQRDGRNYGYTF

size: many
V: TRBV28
J: TRBJ2-7
D: TRBD2
DNA: TGTGCCAGCAGTACCCGTCGACTAGCGGGAGGGCCCAGGAAGTACGAGCAGTACTTC
CDR3: CASSTRRLAGGPRKYEQYF

size: many
V: TRBV2
J: TRBJ2-5
D: .
DNA: TGTGCCAGCCTAGCTATTTCAGGGACCCAGTACTTC
CDR3: CASLAISGTQYF

size: many
V: TRBV12-3/TRBV12-4
J: TRBJ2-5
D: .
DNA: TGTGCCAGCAGCCCGGACTTGAGGGGGCAAGAGACCCAGTACTTC
CDR3: CASSPDLRGQETQYF

size: many
V: TRBV11-1
J: TRBJ2-1
D: .
DNA: TGTGCCAGCAGCCTCACACTCCGGGACTCTTACAATGAGCAGTTCTTC
CDR3: CASSLTLRDSYNEQFF

size: many
V: TRBV29-1
J: TRBJ2-7
D: .
DNA: TGCAGCGTCCTTACGCAGGGGGGTAATGACTACGAGCAGTACTTC
CDR3: CSVLTQGGNDYEQYF

size: few
V: TRBV7-9
J: TRBJ2-1
D: TRBD2
DNA: TGTGCCAGCAGCTTCCGACTAGCGGGAGGCCCCGCTGAGCAGTTCTTC
CDR3: CASSFRLAGGPAEQFF

size: many
V: TRBV12-3/TRBV12-4
J: TRBJ2-1
D: TRBD2
DNA: TGTGCCAGCAGTTTACGAGGGTGGGGGGGGGAGAGATACAATGAGCAGTTCTTC
CDR3: CASSLRGWGGERYNEQFF

size: many
V: TRBV2
J: TRBJ1-6
D: .
DNA: TGTGCCAGCAAAGCCGACAGTAATTCACCCCTCCACTTT
CDR3: CASKADSNSPLHF

size: many
V: TRBV20-1
J: TRBJ2-3
D: .
DNA: TGCAGGGGTGGCGGGGCTAGCACAGATACGCAGTATTTT
CDR3: CRGGGASTDTQYF

size: .
V: TRBV4-1
J: TRBJ2-1
D: TRBD1
DNA: TGCGCCAGCAGCCAGGGACAGGGGAGAGACAATGAGCAGTTCTTC
CDR3: CASSQGQGRDNEQFF